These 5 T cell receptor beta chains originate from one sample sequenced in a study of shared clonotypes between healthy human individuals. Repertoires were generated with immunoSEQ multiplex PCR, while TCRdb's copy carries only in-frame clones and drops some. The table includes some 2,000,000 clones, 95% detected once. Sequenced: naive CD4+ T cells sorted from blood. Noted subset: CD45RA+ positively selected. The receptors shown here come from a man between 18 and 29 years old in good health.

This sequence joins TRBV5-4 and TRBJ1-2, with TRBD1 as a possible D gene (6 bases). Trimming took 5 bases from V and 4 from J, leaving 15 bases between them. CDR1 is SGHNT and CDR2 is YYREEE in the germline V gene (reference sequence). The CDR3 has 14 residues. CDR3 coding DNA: TGTGCCAGCAGAAAACAGGGTGAAGGCTATGGCTACACCTTC. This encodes CASRKQGEGYGYTF.

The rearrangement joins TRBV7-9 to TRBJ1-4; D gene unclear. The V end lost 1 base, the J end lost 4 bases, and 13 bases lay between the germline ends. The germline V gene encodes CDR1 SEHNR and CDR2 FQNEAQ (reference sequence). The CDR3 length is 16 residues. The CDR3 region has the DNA TGTGCCAGCAGCTTAGGTTTTAACAGCGTTAATGAAAAACTGTTTTTT. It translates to CASSLGFNSVNEKLFF.

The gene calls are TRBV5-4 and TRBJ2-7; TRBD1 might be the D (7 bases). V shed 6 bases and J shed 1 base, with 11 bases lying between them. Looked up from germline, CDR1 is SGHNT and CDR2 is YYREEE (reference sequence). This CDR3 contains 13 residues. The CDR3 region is CASKPGGSYEQYF. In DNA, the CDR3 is TGTGCCAGCAAACCAGGGGGGTCCTACGAGCAGTACTTC.

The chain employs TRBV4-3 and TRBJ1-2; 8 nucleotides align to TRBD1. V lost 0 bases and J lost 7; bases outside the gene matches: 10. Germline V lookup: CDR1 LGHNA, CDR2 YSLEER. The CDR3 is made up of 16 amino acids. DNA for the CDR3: TGCGCCAGCAGCCAAGATCTGGTAACAGGGGGATCTGGCTACACCTTC. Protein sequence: CASSQDLVTGGSGYTF.

The CDR3 region has the DNA TGTGCCAGCAGTCAGGACAGGGCTGGTCAGCCCCAGCATTTT. Encoded protein: CASSQDRAGQPQHF. This chain connects TRBV7-9 to TRBJ1-5, with 8 bases matching TRBD1. The germline CDR1 and CDR2 sequences are SEHNR and FQNEAQ (reference sequence). This CDR3 has 14 amino acids. Trimming at V came to 6 bases and at J to 6 bases, leaving 7 bases not matched to a gene.